The 5 T cell receptor beta chains below were found in one sample sequenced in a study of blood T cell repertoires in COVID-19 (dated by TCRdb to about 2020). Receptor amplification or capture employed the immunoSEQ multiplex PCR assay. TCRdb provides this immuneACCESS table in a form limited to in-frame rearrangements. Some clones are lacking; in checked studies, under half of them reflect an unresolved V gene, and why the rest are absent is not known. This sample has around 200,000 clones in its table, and 83% of those were observed once. The ten biggest clones cover 8.5% to 10% of the sample. The sequencing input was peripheral blood. The source of these receptors is a middle-aged man with active or convalescent COVID-19.

This rearrangement joins TRBV19 to TRBJ2-3; 7 bases line up with TRBD1. CDR1 and CDR2 from the germline V gene are LNHDA and SQIVND (reference sequence). V shed 5 bases and J 3 bases; nucleotides not matched to a gene: 8. CDR3 length: 15 residues. The chain's CDR3 is CASSRQGPRTDTQYF. The CDR3 nucleotides are TGTGCCAGTAGTCGACAGGGACCGCGGACAGATACGCAGTATTTT.

The chain combines TRBV7-8 with TRBJ2-7; perhaps TRBD1 as D (6 bases). CDR3 length equals 17 residues. V lost 3 bases, J lost 0 bases, and 18 bases lay in between. Germline CDR1 and CDR2: SGHVS and FQNEAQ. The CDR3 spells CASSFAYPGESSYEQYF. The CDR3 nucleotides read TGTGCCAGCAGCTTCGCTTACCCAGGGGAAAGCTCCTACGAGCAGTACTTC.

A few counts support this clone. DNA of the CDR3: TGTGCCTGGAGTGGAAGGACAGGGGGTGAAGCTTTCTTT. This sequence encodes CAWSGRTGGEAFF. V usage is TRBV30 and J usage is TRBJ1-1, with 10 bases that match TRBD1. Losses at the gene ends were 1 base for V and 7 bases for J; bases not matched to a gene: 3. Germline V gene lookup returns CDR1 GTSNPN and CDR2 SVGIG (reference sequence). The CDR3 loop spans 13 amino acids.

The chain combines TRBV15 with TRBJ2-7; the D gene is possibly TRBD1 (6 bases). Deletions cut 6 bases from V and 3 bases from J, with 12 bases between. The CDR3 is made up of 13 amino acids. Looked up from germline, CDR1 is LNHNV and CDR2 is YYDKDF (reference sequence). This chain's CDR3 is CATRVAGDYEQYF. CDR3 nucleotides: TGTGCCACCAGAGTAGCAGGGGACTACGAGCAGTACTTC.

This rearrangement joins TRBV6-5 to TRBJ2-6; tentative D call: TRBD1 (5 bases). In germline, CDR1 is MNHEY, CDR2 SVGAGI. This CDR3 spans 14 amino acids. The ends were cut back, 8 bases at V and 2 bases at J, with 10 bases in the middle. The CDR3 DNA is TGTGCCAGCGGACAATCTCCTGGGGCCAACGTCCTGACTTTC. Translation: CASGQSPGANVLTF.